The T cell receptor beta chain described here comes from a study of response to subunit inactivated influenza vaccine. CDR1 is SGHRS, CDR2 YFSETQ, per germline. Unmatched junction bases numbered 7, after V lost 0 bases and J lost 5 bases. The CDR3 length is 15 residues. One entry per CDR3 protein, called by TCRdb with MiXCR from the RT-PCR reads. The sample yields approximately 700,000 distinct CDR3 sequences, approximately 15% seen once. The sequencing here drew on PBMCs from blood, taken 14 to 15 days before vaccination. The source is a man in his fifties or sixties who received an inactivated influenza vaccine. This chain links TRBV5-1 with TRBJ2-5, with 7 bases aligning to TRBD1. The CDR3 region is CASSLGQGVVETQYF. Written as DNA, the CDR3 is TGCGCCAGCAGCTTGGGACAGGGAGTCGTGGAGACCCAGTACTTC.